The clone carrying this T cell receptor beta chain was seen only a few times. Its antigen is not known. The second PCR ran roughly 7 to 12 cycles with a sample-barcoded 5' primer and J-beta primers. A tag from a template-switch adaptor with 12 random nucleotides marked each cDNA molecule. TCRdb itself ran the 5' RACE reads through MiXCR, one entry per CDR3 protein. The repertoire has 950,000 to 1,200,000 distinct CDR3 sequences, 35% to 40% of them found once; the top ten carry around 13%. This record comes from a study of blood T cells in healthy people across ages. Per individual sample, total RNA of at least 5 micrograms was extracted. V was shortened by 4 bases and J by 1 base, with 13 bases between the two germline ends. The CDR3 sequence is 15 residues long. Study findings and constraints: Relative to aged donors, long-lived donors carried more naive CD4+ cells and displayed higher diversity.

This rearrangement joins TRBV12-3 or TRBV12-4 to TRBJ1-1; D uncertain. Sequencing was performed on blood. The clonotype was recovered from a man between 18 and 35 years old in good health. CDR3 residues: CASSYPLGENTEAFF. The DNA of the CDR3 is TGTGCCAGCAGTTACCCTCTTGGGGAGAACACTGAAGCTTTCTTT.